The entry below describes one T cell receptor (beta chain). The method was immunoSEQ multiplex PCR; TCRdb's version includes in-frame clones alone and lacks a portion of them. The data contain about 290,000 clones, around nine tenths of them singletons. This sample stems from a study of blood T cell repertoires in COVID-19. Sequenced material: PBMCs or T cells enriched from blood (not recorded which). The receptor was isolated from a woman in her 40s who had recovered from COVID-19.

CDR3 sequence reads: CASSLSTSNEQFF. CDR3 DNA: TGCGCCAGCAGCTTGTCGACATCTAATGAGCAGTTCTTC. The chain has TRBV5-1 and TRBJ2-1; D is uncertain. This CDR3 is built from 13 residues. Trimming left V 1 base short and J 7 bases short, with 9 bases between. Germline V CDR1 and CDR2: SGHRS, YFSETQ.